The clone carrying this T cell receptor beta chain occurred once. As yet, its antigen is unknown. These data originate in a study of cytomegalovirus exposure and HLA in healthy donors. Study-wide results and caveats: Later on, analysis showed that most CMV-associated TCR beta chains appeared to be HLA-restricted. Solely CMV serostatus was available to characterize immune exposure. Using a false discovery rate of 0.05, a later analysis showed that 15,000 to 20,000 TCR beta sequences were associated with HLA alleles. Confirmation was obtained in vitro that three CMV-associated chains are specific for CMV antigens.

The PCR had 60 Vbeta and 13 Jbeta primers. Only in-frame clones appear in the TCRdb table, and some are missing; sequencing was by immunoSEQ multiplex PCR. The table includes 200,000 or so clones, roughly 83% detected once. Trimming removed 9 bases from V and 0 bases from J; junction bases left unmatched: 10. Looked up from germline, CDR1 is ENHRY and CDR2 is SYGVKD. This CDR3 spans 16 amino acids. This chain joins TRBV10-3 and TRBJ2-3; the match to TRBD2 covers 9 bases. The clonotype originates from a boy under 18 in good health and CMV-seronegative. The specimen was PBMCs. CDR3 residues: CAISPGLAGSTDTQYF. The DNA of the CDR3 is TGTGCCATTTCGCCAGGGCTAGCGGGGAGCACAGATACGCAGTATTTT.